The source of this TCR beta chain is a study of response to subunit inactivated influenza vaccine. This CDR3 is built from 18 residues. Trimming took off 3 bases at V and 2 bases at J, with 23 bases between the two ends. The germline CDR1 and CDR2 sequences are LGHDT and YNNKEL (reference sequence). This clonotype was seen a handful of times. The target antigen is unknown. Overall study results and limits: New T cells are recruited in small numbers by each seasonal influenza vaccination, according to the authors' suggestion.

TCRdb fed the RT-PCR reads into MiXCR, producing one record per CDR3 protein. The sample lists a few hundred thousand distinct CDR3 sequences, around a fifth occurring once. This sequence originates from a man between 50 and 69 years old who received an inactivated influenza vaccine. The V call is TRBV3-1, the J call TRBJ2-7; possibly TRBD2 for D (6 bases). Sample: PBMCs from blood, taken approximately 20 months after vaccination. The DNA of the CDR3 is TGTGCCAGCAGCCACCCCCCGGTCCGGGAGTCCCCAACCTACGAGCAGTACTTC. It codes for CASSHPPVRESPTYEQYF.